This T cell receptor beta chain was sequenced for a study of cytomegalovirus exposure and HLA in healthy donors. Remarks on this clone: Its antigen remains unknown.

The PCR ran on 60 Vbeta and 13 Jbeta primers. Libraries were prepared by immunoSEQ multiplex PCR; TCRdb keeps only in-frame clonotypes and omits some of them. The sample shows 60,000 or so clones, about 72% of them seen only once. The CDR3 is 17 amino acids. V was clipped by 1 base and J by 1 base, with 15 bases between them. Germline CDR1 SGHAT, CDR2 FQNNGV. Overall study findings and caveats: Previous analysis showed most TCR beta V segments were productive about 87% or about 30% of the time. Upon later analysis, HLA-associated TCR beta chains proved more clonally expanded than other, equally common chains.

Sequenced material: PBMCs. The rearrangement joins TRBV11-2 to TRBJ2-3, with D tentatively TRBD2 (7 bases). The TCR was taken from a woman aged 40-49 years in good health and CMV-seropositive. The DNA for the CDR3 is TGTGCCAGCAGCTTAGGGTCGGCGGGGGCCCGCACAGATACGCAGTATTTT. This sequence encodes CASSLGSAGARTDTQYF.